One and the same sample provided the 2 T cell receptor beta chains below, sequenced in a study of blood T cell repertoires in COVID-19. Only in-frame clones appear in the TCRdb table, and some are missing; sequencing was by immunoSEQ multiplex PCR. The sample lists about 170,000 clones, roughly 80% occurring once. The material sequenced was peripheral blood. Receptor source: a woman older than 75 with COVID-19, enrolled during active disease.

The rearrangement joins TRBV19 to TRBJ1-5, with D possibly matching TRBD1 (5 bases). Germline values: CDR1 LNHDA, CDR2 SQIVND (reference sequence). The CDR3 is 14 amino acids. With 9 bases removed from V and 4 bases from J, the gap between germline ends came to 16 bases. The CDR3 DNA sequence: TGTGCCAGCGGTCGACAGAGCCCAAATCAGCCCCAGCATTTT. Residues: CASGRQSPNQPQHF. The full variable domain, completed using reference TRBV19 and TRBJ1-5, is DGGITQSPKYLFRKEGQNVTLSCEQNLNHDAMYWYRQDPGQGLRLIYYSQIVNDFQKGDIAEGYSVSREKKESFPLTVTSAQKNPTAFYLCASGRQSPNQPQHFGDGTRLSIL.

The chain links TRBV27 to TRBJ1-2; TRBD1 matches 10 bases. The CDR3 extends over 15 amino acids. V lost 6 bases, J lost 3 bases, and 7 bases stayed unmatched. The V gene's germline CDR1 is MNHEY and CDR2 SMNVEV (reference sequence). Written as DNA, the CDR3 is TGTGCCAGCAGGCCGGGACAGGGGACTTACTATGGCTACACCTTC. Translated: CASRPGQGTYYGYTF.